The clone carrying this T cell receptor (beta chain) was picked up one time. The record originates from a study of cytomegalovirus exposure and HLA in healthy donors. The germline V gene has CDR1 SQVTM and CDR2 ANQGSEA. V lost 7 bases and J 1 base, leaving 13 bases between the germline ends. The CDR3 length is 13 residues. Primers included in the PCR were 60 Vbeta and 13 Jbeta primers. Profiling relied on immunoSEQ multiplex PCR, and the TCRdb table lists in-frame clones only, not all of them. The sample consists of some 140,000 clones, 70% to 80% of them appearing once. The TCR originated in a man aged 35-49 years in good health and CMV-seropositive. The gene calls are TRBV29-1 and TRBJ2-5; TRBD1 might be the D (5 bases). Input material: PBMCs. In DNA form, the CDR3 reads TGCAGCGCGTGGGGCAGGATCCAAGAGACCCAGTACTTC. Amino acid sequence: CSAWGRIQETQYF.